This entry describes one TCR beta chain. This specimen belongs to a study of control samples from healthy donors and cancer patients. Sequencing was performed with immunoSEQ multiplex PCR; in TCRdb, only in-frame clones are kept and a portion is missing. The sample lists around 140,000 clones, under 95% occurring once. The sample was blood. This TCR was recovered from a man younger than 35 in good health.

The CDR3 protein is CASSPDRGTGELFF. CDR3 in DNA: TGCGCCAGCAGCCCGGACAGGGGCACCGGGGAGCTGTTTTTT. This chain links TRBV5-1 with TRBJ2-2; the match to TRBD1 covers 9 bases. Trimming removed 4 bases from V and 4 bases from J; junction bases left unmatched: 2. Looked up from germline, CDR1 is SGHRS and CDR2 is YFSETQ. This CDR3 spans 14 amino acids.